This T cell receptor beta chain was found in a study of blood T cells in healthy people across ages (dated by TCRdb to about 2015). Turning to the overall study: In model experiments, template switching captured about one uniquely barcoded TCR beta cDNA molecule for every two T cells. The donors were split into four age groups: young (average 16 years), middle-aged (roughly 40), aged (more than 60) and long-lived (under 85). To avoid experimental bias, donors of different ages were randomly spread across the sequencing lanes. To track age-related changes in TCR beta repertoire diversity, the study relied on deep sequencing normalized with unique cDNA molecular identifiers. Using the same blood draw, the study looked at two additional independent replicas of 1 million unique cDNA reads for two donors, one aged 18 to 30 and the other aged 80 or older. The research as a whole found: There was a strong correlation between observed TCR beta diversity and the percentage of naive T cells measured by flow cytometry. Since profiling was done on bulk unsorted PBMCs, naive and antigen-experienced compartments could not be conclusively compared. Estimates of total diversity from one million sequenced T cells were regarded as lower bounds and underestimates. Observed TCR beta diversity per million T cells fell roughly linearly with age, and a significant reduction was already apparent by age around 36. The long-lived group showed more naive CD4+ T cells, fewer expanded clones and increased TCR diversity than the aged group, suggesting age selection. Because the CMV infection status of the donors was unknown, age-related changes in expanded clonotypes may potentially have been confounded.

The donors were about 40 Caucasian individuals from Russia, aged 6 to 90 years, who were systemically healthy. Roughly 10 milliliters of peripheral blood were collected from each donor into EDTA-treated Vacutainer tubes. PBMCs were isolated by Ficoll-Paque density-gradient centrifugation, with at least 7 million obtained per sample. Total RNA was extracted from PBMCs with Trizol reagent, with at least 5 micrograms obtained per sample. Naive CD45RAhigh/CD27high T cell percentages were measured by flow cytometry on a PBMC aliquot from every donor. This clonotype was seen only a few times. No antigen is known for it. No qualities accompany the bases; no much larger clone lies one base away. The germline V gene (reference sequence) supplies CDR1 DFQATT and CDR2 SNEGSKA. The V end loses 1 base and the J end loses 11 bases, and a stretch of 20 bases separates them. CDR3 length: 14 amino acids, cysteine to phenylalanine. Only the CDR3 part of the read is kept: 42 bases, read in frame from the first base.

The library was generated by 5' RACE. Sequencing relied on an Illumina HiSeq 2500. A second about 7 to 12 cycle PCR used a sample-barcoded 5' primer and a J-beta primer mix. Each TCR beta cDNA molecule received a unique molecular identifier from a template-switch 5' adaptor carrying 12 random nucleotides. At least 2.5 million CDR3-containing paired-end reads were obtained from each sample. First-strand cDNA was synthesized from all RNA with the Mint cDNA synthesis kit, primed by a TRBC-specific oligonucleotide. All cDNA was treated with uracil-DNA glycosylase and then went through a first 18-cycle PCR with the universal primers M1SS and BC2_uni_R. Per the authors' processing: For normalization, 1 million high-quality reads were randomly selected from each sample, with every read carrying a distinct molecular identifier. Reads sharing molecular identifiers were discarded rather than binned into consensus sequences. CDR3 identification, clonotype clustering and error correction used MiTCR with a Q25 quality threshold and the strictest error-elimination algorithm. A nonparametric unseen species model with Euler transformation was used to estimate a lower bound on total TCR beta diversity. Using fastp at Q25 and MiXCR, TCRdb reprocessed the public reads and kept productive beta chains. Identical CDR3 proteins give one entry, which carries the most common genes and DNA. The V and J calls were determined by TCRdb, not by the authors. For this sample the table gives hundreds of thousands of distinct CDR3 sequences, of which about 30% were detected only once. The ten largest clonotypes hold about 18% of the sample.

The sample comprised blood. The receptor was derived from a woman of 80 years or more in good health. The V gene is TRBV20-1 and the J gene is TRBJ2-5, with the D gene uncertain. The bases read TGCAGTGCTAGAGGGCTCAGATCTTACAATGAGCAGTACTTC. Its protein reads: CSARGLRSYNEQYF.